This T cell receptor beta chain was sequenced in a study of T cell responses to AZD1222 COVID-19 vaccine. This clone was observed a few times. Some clones are missing from TCRdb's copy, which holds only in-frame ones; the method was immunoSEQ multiplex PCR. The sample consists of tens of thousands of clones, roughly 84% of them appearing once. The germline CDR1 and CDR2 sequences are WSHSY and SAAADI. The CDR3 runs 15 residues. Trimming at V came to 0 bases and at J to 2 bases, leaving 4 bases not matched to a gene. The source material was peripheral blood, sampled on day 0 of AZD1222 vaccination. The chain recombines TRBV10-2 with TRBJ2-7, with 7 bases aligning to TRBD2. This clonotype was sampled from an adult in good health. CDR3 coding DNA: TGCGCCAGCAGTGAGTCTTCCGGGACTACCTACGAGCAGTACTTC. This sequence encodes CASSESSGTTYEQYF.